This TCR beta chain was identified during a study of blood T cell repertoires in COVID-19. After removal of 2 bases from V and 8 bases from J, the junction contained 8 bases not matched to a gene. The germline CDR1 and CDR2 sequences are MNHEY and SVGEGT. The CDR3 extends over 15 amino acids. The table came from immunoSEQ multiplex PCR; TCRdb's copy has only in-frame clones and leaves some out. The table shows some 14,000 clones, with around 67% occurring only once. Material for sequencing was peripheral blood. This sequence joins TRBV6-2 or TRBV6-3 and TRBJ2-1; 8 bases align to TRBD2. This receptor was identified in a boy aged 2 to 10 with active or convalescent COVID-19. CDR3 coding DNA: TGTGCCAGCAGTTACGGAAGCGGGAGTAGGGATGAGCAGTTCTTC. It encodes CASSYGSGSRDEQFF.